These 19 T cell receptor beta chains originate from one sample sequenced in a study of CD8 T cells in ankylosing spondylitis. Each CDR3 protein gets one entry after TCRdb re-called the 5' RACE reads with MiXCR. The sample has 90,000 to 120,000 distinct CDR3 sequences, around 24% seen once; the top ten hold approximately 13%. Material: synovial fluid, either unsorted or a sorted T cell fraction (not recorded which). Receptors were obtained from a male donor with ankylosing spondylitis.

This clonotype was recorded a few times. V gene TRBV27 combines with J gene TRBJ2-3, with a tentative D call TRBD2 (7 bases). Germline V gene lookup returns CDR1 MNHEY and CDR2 SMNVEV (reference sequence). CDR3 length: 16 residues. The V and J ends lost 3 bases and 4 bases respectively, with 17 bases between them. The CDR3 DNA is TGTGCCAGCAGTTTTTGGGGAGGGGGGCTCCCAGATACGCAGTATTTT. It encodes CASSFWGGGLPDTQYF.

This rearrangement joins TRBV7-2 to TRBJ1-5; D gene ambiguous. This CDR3 is built from 14 residues. Germline V CDR1 and CDR2: SGHTA, FQGNSA. V was shortened by 1 base and J by 0 bases, with 4 bases between the two germline ends. CDR3 sequence (DNA): TGTGCCAGCAGCTTAGGAATTAGCAATCAGCCCCAGCATTTT. It specifies CASSLGISNQPQHF.

The table lists this clonotype with a count of one. The chain is built from TRBV20-1 and TRBJ1-2; D uncertain. Trimming removed 3 bases from V and 8 bases from J, with 10 bases in between. This CDR3 region has 11 residues. Germline V CDR1 and CDR2: DFQATT, SNEGSKA (reference sequence). Here the CDR3 reads CSASPSFGYTF. CDR3 nucleotide sequence: TGCAGTGCTAGTCCCTCTTTCGGCTACACCTTC.

V usage is TRBV19 and J usage is TRBJ2-7; no clear D. Germline V CDR1 and CDR2: LNHDA, SQIVND (reference sequence). The CDR3 length is 11 residues. V shed 4 bases and J shed 4 bases, with 5 bases lying between them. CDR3 in DNA: TGTGCCAGTAGTAATTTATACGAGCAGTACTTC. Residues: CASSNLYEQYF. The full variable domain, rest sourced from reference TRBV19 and TRBJ2-7, is DGGITQSPKYLFRKEGQNVTLSCEQNLNHDAMYWYRQDPGQGLRLIYYSQIVNDFQKGDIAEGYSVSREKKESFPLTVTSAQKNPTAFYLCASSNLYEQYFGPGTRLTVT.

The chain links TRBV9 to TRBJ2-1; 9 bases map to TRBD2. Germline V CDR1 and CDR2: SGDLS, YYNGEE. The CDR3 has 18 residues. Trimming took 1 base from V and 2 from J; bases not matched to a gene: 10. Written as DNA, the CDR3 is TGTGCCAGCAGCGTACAATCAGCGGGAGGACCTACCTACAATGAGCAGTTCTTC. Its translation is CASSVQSAGGPTYNEQFF.

The table lists this clonotype with many counts. V gene TRBV4-1 combines with J gene TRBJ1-6; tentatively, D is TRBD1 (5 bases). The V and J ends lost 4 bases and 9 bases respectively, with 19 bases between them. Per germline, CDR1 MGHRA and CDR2 YSYEKL. This CDR3 spans 16 amino acids. CDR3 DNA sequence: TGCGCCAGCAGCCCATTTAGGGGAGGAGAAGGTTCACCCCTCCACTTT. It specifies CASSPFRGGEGSPLHF.

This clonotype was counted a few times. The chain employs TRBV29-1 and TRBJ1-1; D not resolved. Germline assignment: CDR1 SQVTM and CDR2 ANQGSEA. The CDR3 is made up of 13 amino acids. V was pared by 7 bases and J by 0 bases, with 12 bases between. The CDR3 nucleotides are TGCAGCGGACGAAGGGTTATGAACACTGAAGCTTTCTTT. It encodes CSGRRVMNTEAFF.

The V and J genes are TRBV9 and TRBJ2-1; TRBD2 matches 8 bases. There are 15 residues in the CDR3. The junction had 6 bases not matched to a gene; V was cut back by 0 bases and J by 7 bases. Germline loops: CDR1 SGDLS, CDR2 YYNGEE. The CDR3 reads CASSVVLAGTNEQFF. CDR3 DNA sequence: TGTGCCAGCAGCGTAGTCTTAGCGGGAACAAATGAGCAGTTCTTC.

This clonotype was recorded at least ten times. The V call is TRBV4-2, the J call TRBJ1-6; a possible D gene is TRBD1 (5 bases). CDR1 is LGHNA, CDR2 YNFKEQ, per germline. This CDR3 spans 14 amino acids. Between the trimmed V and J ends, which lost 4 bases and 4 bases, there was a span of 8 bases. CDR3 protein: CASSREGYNSPLHF. CDR3 DNA sequence: TGTGCCAGCAGCCGCGAGGGGTATAATTCACCCCTCCACTTT.

This clonotype has a handful of counts. The chain employs TRBV7-2 and TRBJ2-3, with D unclear. The V and J ends lost 2 bases and 9 bases respectively, with 21 bases between them. The germline V gene encodes CDR1 SGHTA and CDR2 FQGNSA. The CDR3 is 16 amino acids. In DNA, the CDR3 is TGTGCCAGCAGCTTACGAGCAGGTGTTTCCTCCTACACGCAGTATTTT. Residues: CASSLRAGVSSYTQYF.

This clonotype appeared many times. V usage is TRBV7-2 and J usage is TRBJ2-1; 8 bases are a match to TRBD2. Germline CDR1 reads SGHTA; CDR2 reads FQGNSA. After removal of 5 bases from V and 10 bases from J, the junction contained 10 bases not matched to a gene. The CDR3 runs 14 residues. The CDR3 region has the DNA TGTGCCAGCAGCGCAACTAGCGGCCCCAGGGAGCAGTTCTTC. This sequence encodes CASSATSGPREQFF.

The chain links TRBV7-2 to TRBJ2-5; 15 bases match TRBD2. This CDR3 spans 18 amino acids. Germline V gene data show CDR1 as SGHTA and CDR2 as FQGNSA. J lost 4 bases, V lost 0 bases, and 6 bases had no gene match. The CDR3 here is CASSLAAPGLAGGETQYF. The CDR3, as DNA: TGTGCCAGCAGCTTAGCTGCGCCGGGACTAGCGGGAGGAGAGACCCAGTACTTC. Full variable domain (outside the CDR3, taken from reference TRBV7-2 and TRBJ2-5): GAGVSQSPSNKVTEKGKDVELRCDPISGHTALYWYRQSLGQGLEFLIYFQGNSAPDKSGLPSDRFSAERTGGSVSTLTIQRTQQEDSAVYLCASSLAAPGLAGGETQYFGPGTRLLVL.

This clonotype has ten or more counts. The chain combines TRBV27 with TRBJ2-2; 11 bases line up with TRBD1. V shed 4 bases, J shed 6 bases, and the junction held 4 bases outside the gene matches. Looked up from germline, CDR1 is MNHEY and CDR2 is SMNVEV (reference sequence). The CDR3 is 15 amino acids. This chain's CDR3 is CASSSPGQGAGELFF. The CDR3 nucleotides read TGTGCCAGCAGTTCACCGGGACAGGGGGCCGGGGAGCTGTTTTTT.

The CDR3 DNA follows: TGTGCCAGCAGTGACTTACGGCAGAGGAACACTGAAGCTTTCTTT. Protein product: CASSDLRQRNTEAFF. The chain joins TRBV2 to TRBJ1-1; D unresolved. Germline V gene sequence: CDR1 SNHLY, CDR2 FYNNEI. V was pared by 3 bases and J by 1 base, with 12 bases between. The CDR3 sequence is 15 residues long.

The sample holds a few counts of this clonotype. The J gene is TRBJ1-5, the V gene TRBV4-2, with D possibly being TRBD1 (5 bases). The CDR3 consists of 16 residues. Germline CDR1 and CDR2: LGHNA and YNFKEQ. The V end lost 4 bases, the J end lost 7 bases, and 20 bases lay between the germline ends. CDR3 bases: TGTGCCAGCAGCCCCCTACCTGGGCAGGGCGAGCAGCCCCAGCATTTT. Translating gives CASSPLPGQGEQPQHF.

Judged by abundance, this clonotype is medium-sized. This rearrangement joins TRBV20-1 to TRBJ2-1; the D is unclear. The CDR3 is 13 amino acids. Per germline, CDR1 DFQATT and CDR2 SNEGSKA (reference sequence). V lost 5 bases, J lost 9 bases, and 17 bases lay in between. The CDR3 region is CSAASDVGPEQFF. The CDR3 DNA reads TGCAGTGCTGCGAGCGACGTGGGCCCTGAGCAGTTCTTC.

This clonotype appeared many times. The rearrangement links TRBV7-2 to TRBJ1-2, with D hard to call. CDR3 size: 13 residues. V shed 1 base and J shed 1 base, with 4 bases lying between them. The germline CDR1 and CDR2 sequences are SGHTA and FQGNSA. The CDR3 bases are TGTGCCAGCAGCTTAGACAATAACTATGGCTACACCTTC. Its translation: CASSLDNNYGYTF.

This clonotype showed up just a few times. This chain uses TRBV5-1 with TRBJ2-1, with D possibly TRBD1 on 5 matching bases. CDR3 length equals 13 residues. The ends were cut back, 5 bases at V and 3 bases at J, with 9 bases in the middle. The V gene's germline CDR1 is SGHRS and CDR2 YFSETQ. CDR3 residues: CASRQADYNEQFF. The CDR3 DNA sequence: TGCGCCAGCAGACAGGCCGACTACAATGAGCAGTTCTTC. The whole variable domain, filled in from reference TRBV5-1 and TRBJ2-1, reads KAGVTQTPRYLIKTRGQQVTLSCSPISGHRSVSWYQQTPGQGLQFLFEYFSETQRNKGNFPGRFSGRQFSNSRSEMNVSTLELGDSALYLCASRQADYNEQFFGPGTRLTVL.

The DNA for the CDR3 is TGTGCCAGCAGCTACATCACGGCGACTGAAGCTTTCTTT. Translated, it gives CASSYITATEAFF. This chain joins TRBV7-8 and TRBJ1-1, with D unclear. V was clipped by 4 bases and J by 5 bases, with 11 bases between them. From germline, CDR1 is SGHVS and CDR2 FQNEAQ. The length of the CDR3 is 13 residues.